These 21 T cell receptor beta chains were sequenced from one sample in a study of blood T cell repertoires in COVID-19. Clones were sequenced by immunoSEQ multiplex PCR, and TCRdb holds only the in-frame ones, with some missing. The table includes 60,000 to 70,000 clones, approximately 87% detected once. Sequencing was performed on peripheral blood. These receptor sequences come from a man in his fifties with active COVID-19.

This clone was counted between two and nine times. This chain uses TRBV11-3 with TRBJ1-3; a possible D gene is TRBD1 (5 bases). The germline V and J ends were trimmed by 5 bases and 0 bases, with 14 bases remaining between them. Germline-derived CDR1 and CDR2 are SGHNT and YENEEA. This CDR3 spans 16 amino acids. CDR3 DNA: TGTGCCAGCAGCCCCCGGAGGGGAGCCTCTGGAAACACCATATATTTT. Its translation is CASSPRRGASGNTIYF.

CDR3 loop: CASSQGPGELGLPLHF. In nucleotides, the CDR3 is TGTGCCAGCAGCCAAGGGCCCGGGGAGCTGGGATTACCCCTCCACTTT. The chain combines TRBV3-1 (or the pseudogene TRBV3-2) with TRBJ1-6; D unclear. The ends were cut back, 1 base at V and 12 bases at J, with 19 bases in the middle. Germline V gene data show CDR1 as LGHDT and CDR2 as YNNKEL (reference sequence). The CDR3 has 16 amino acids.

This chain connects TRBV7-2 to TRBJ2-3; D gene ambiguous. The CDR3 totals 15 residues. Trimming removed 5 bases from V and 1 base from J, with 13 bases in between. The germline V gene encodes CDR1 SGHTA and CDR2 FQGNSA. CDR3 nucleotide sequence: TGTGCCAGCAGCCCGCCGAGTATCGGCACAGATACGCAGTATTTT. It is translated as CASSPPSIGTDTQYF.

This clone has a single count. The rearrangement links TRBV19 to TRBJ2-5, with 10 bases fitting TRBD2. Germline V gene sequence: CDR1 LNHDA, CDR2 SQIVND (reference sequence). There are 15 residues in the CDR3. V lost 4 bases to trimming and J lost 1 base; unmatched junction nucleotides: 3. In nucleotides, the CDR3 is TGTGCCAGTAGTACAGCGGGGGGGCCCCAAGAGACCCAGTACTTC. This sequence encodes CASSTAGGPQETQYF.

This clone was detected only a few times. The DNA for the CDR3 is TGTGCCAGCAGCTTATTTGGGCCCGTGATGGGTGAAAAACTGTTTTTT. Translated: CASSLFGPVMGEKLFF. This rearrangement joins TRBV7-9 to TRBJ1-4; D unresolved. Germline lookup yields CDR1 SEHNR and CDR2 FQNEAQ (reference sequence). The CDR3 loop spans 16 amino acids. Trimming left V 2 bases short and J 7 bases short, with 17 bases between.

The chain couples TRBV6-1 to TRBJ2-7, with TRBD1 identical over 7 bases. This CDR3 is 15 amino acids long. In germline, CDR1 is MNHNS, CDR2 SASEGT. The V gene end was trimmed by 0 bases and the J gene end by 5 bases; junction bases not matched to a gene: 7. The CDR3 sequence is CASSEASRGKDEQYF. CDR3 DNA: TGTGCCAGCAGTGAAGCATCCAGGGGGAAGGACGAGCAGTACTTC.

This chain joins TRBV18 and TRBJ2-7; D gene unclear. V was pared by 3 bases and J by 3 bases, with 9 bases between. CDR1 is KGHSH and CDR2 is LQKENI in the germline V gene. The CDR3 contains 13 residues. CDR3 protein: CASSPAGFYEQYF. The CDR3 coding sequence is TGTGCCAGCTCACCGGCAGGATTCTACGAGCAGTACTTC.

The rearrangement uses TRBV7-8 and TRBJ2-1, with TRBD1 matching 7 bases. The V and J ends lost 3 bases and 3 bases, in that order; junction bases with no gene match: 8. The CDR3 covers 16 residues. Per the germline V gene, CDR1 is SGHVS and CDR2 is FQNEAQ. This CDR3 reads CASSFGRQGIYNEQFF. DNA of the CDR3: TGTGCCAGCAGCTTTGGTCGACAGGGAATCTACAATGAGCAGTTCTTC.

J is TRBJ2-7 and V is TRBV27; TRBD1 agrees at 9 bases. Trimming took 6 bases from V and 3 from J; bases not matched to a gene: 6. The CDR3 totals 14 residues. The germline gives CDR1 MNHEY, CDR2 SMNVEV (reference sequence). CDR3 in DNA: TGTGCCAGCAGGGCACAGGGGGCCGACTACGAGCAGTACTTC. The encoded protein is CASRAQGADYEQYF.

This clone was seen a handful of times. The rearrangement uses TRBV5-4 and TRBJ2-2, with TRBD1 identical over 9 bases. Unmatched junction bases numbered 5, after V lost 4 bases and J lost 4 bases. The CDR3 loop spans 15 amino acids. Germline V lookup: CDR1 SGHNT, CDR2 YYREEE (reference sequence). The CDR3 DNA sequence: TGTGCCAGCAGCAGGGACAGGGCGGGCACCGGGGAGCTGTTTTTT. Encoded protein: CASSRDRAGTGELFF.

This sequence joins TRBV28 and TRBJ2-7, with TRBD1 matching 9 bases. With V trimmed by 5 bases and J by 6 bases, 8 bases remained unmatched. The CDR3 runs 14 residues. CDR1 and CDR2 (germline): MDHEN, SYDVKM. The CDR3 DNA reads TGTGCCAGCAGTGGGGACAGGGTAATTGGCGAGCAGTACTTC. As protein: CASSGDRVIGEQYF.

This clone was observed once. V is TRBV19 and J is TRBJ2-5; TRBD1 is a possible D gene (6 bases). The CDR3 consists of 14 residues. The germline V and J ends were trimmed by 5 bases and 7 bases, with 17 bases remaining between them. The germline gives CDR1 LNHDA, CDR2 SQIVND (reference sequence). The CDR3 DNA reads TGTGCCAGTAGTGGCAGGGGAGAGGGACGGACCCAGTACTTC. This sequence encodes CASSGRGEGRTQYF.

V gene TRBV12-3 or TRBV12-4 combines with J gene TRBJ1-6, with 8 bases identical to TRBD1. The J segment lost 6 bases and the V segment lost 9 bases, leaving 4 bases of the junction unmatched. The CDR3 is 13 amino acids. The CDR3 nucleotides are TGTGCCAGTCGACAGGGGTCTAATTCACCCCTCCACTTT. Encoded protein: CASRQGSNSPLHF.

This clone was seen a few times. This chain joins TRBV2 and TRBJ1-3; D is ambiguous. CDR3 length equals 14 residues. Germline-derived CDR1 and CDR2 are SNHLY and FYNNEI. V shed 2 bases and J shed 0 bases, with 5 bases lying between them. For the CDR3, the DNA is TGTGCCAGCAGTGAAACAGTCTCTGGAAACACCATATATTTT. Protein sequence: CASSETVSGNTIYF.

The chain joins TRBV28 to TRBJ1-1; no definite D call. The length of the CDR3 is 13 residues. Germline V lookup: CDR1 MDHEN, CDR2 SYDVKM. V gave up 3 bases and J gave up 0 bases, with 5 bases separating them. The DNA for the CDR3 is TGTGCCAGCAGTTTTTCCGTGAACACTGAAGCTTTCTTT. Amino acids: CASSFSVNTEAFF.

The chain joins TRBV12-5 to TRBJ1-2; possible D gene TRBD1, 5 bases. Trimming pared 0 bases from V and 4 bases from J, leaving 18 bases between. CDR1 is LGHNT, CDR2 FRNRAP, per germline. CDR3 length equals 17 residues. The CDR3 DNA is TGTGCTAGTGGTTTGGTAATCGGTCGGACAACTACCTATGGCTACACCTTC. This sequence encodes CASGLVIGRTTTYGYTF.

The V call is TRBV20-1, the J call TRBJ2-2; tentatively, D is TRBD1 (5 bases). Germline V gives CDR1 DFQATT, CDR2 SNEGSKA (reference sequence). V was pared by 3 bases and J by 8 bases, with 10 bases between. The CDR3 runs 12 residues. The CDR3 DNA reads TGCAGTGCTAGTCCAGGGTATGGGGAGCTGTTTTTT. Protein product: CSASPGYGELFF.

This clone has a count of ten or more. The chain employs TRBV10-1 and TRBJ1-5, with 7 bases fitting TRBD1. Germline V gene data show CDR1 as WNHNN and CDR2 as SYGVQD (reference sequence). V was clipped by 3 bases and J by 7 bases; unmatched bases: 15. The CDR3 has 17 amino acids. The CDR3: CASSDPTGTADKQPQHF. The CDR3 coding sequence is TGCGCCAGCAGTGACCCGACCGGGACAGCCGATAAACAGCCCCAGCATTTT.

DNA of the CDR3: TGTGCCAGCCGTAAAATTAGCTCCTACGAGCAGTACTTC. Residues: CASRKISSYEQYF. The genes are TRBV6-6 and TRBJ2-7; D is uncertain. The CDR3 runs to 13 residues. Germline CDR1 MNHNY, CDR2 SVGAGI (reference sequence). V dropped 8 bases and J dropped 0 bases, with 11 bases sitting between them.

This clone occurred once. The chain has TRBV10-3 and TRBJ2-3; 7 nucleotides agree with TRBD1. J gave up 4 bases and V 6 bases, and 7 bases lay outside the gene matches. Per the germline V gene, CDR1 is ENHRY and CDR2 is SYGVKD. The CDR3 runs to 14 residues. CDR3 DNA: TGTGCCATCAGACCCGGGACAGTGGCAGATACGCAGTATTTT. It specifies CAIRPGTVADTQYF.

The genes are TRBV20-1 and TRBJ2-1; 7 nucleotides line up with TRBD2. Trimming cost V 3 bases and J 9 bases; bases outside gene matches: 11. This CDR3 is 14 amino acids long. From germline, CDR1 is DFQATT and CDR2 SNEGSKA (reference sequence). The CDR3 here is CSASSGRKGFEQFF. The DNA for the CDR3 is TGCAGTGCTAGTTCCGGGAGGAAAGGATTTGAGCAGTTCTTC.